Shown below are 5 T cell receptor beta chains from a single sample sequenced in a study of lung T cells in sarcoidosis with Löfgren's syndrome. TCRdb redid the calling of the reads with MiXCR, one entry per CDR3 protein. Seen here are around 2,500 distinct CDR3 sequences, roughly 19% observed once, and the top ten hold approximately 24%. The sample consisted of CD4+ T cells from bronchoalveolar lavage. The source is a human donor with sarcoidosis (Löfgren's syndrome or another form), or a control subject (not recorded which).

This clonotype is deemed medium-sized. The chain combines TRBV6-6 with TRBJ2-1; 10 bases fit TRBD2. After removal of 2 bases from V and 9 bases from J, the junction contained 7 bases not matched to a gene. The CDR3 spans 15 residues. Germline V gene data show CDR1 as MNHNY and CDR2 as SVGAGI (reference sequence). The CDR3 reads CASSYQSSGSGEQFF. The CDR3 DNA sequence: TGTGCCAGCAGTTACCAGTCTAGCGGGAGTGGTGAGCAGTTCTTC.

CDR3 bases: TGCAGTGCACAGGGACTAGTGGCAGTGTCCGCCACTATTAATGAGCAGTTCTTC. Translation gives CSAQGLVAVSATINEQFF. This sequence joins TRBV20-1 and TRBJ2-1, with 8 nucleotides matching TRBD2. This CDR3 spans 18 amino acids. V was pared by 6 bases and J by 7 bases, with 23 bases of the junction left unmatched. The V gene's germline CDR1 is DFQATT and CDR2 SNEGSKA (reference sequence).

This clonotype ranks as medium-sized. The V gene is TRBV7-2, the J gene TRBJ2-1; 11 nucleotides match TRBD1. This CDR3 has 14 amino acids. J was trimmed by 11 bases and V by 6 bases; bases with no gene match: 9. Germline CDR1 and CDR2: SGHTA and FQGNSA. This CDR3 is CASSWDRGAPQQFF. The CDR3 nucleotides are TGTGCCAGCAGTTGGGACAGGGGGGCCCCTCAGCAGTTCTTC.

At least ten counts were recorded for this clonotype. This sequence joins TRBV28 and TRBJ2-7; 11 bases align to TRBD1. Germline V CDR1 and CDR2: MDHEN, SYDVKM. This CDR3 comprises 13 residues. The ends lost 10 bases at V and 9 bases at J; junction bases unmatched: 11. The DNA for the CDR3 is TGTGCCATTCGGCGGGGACAGGGGGGGGGGCAGTACTTC. It codes for CAIRRGQGGGQYF.

This clonotype ranks as medium-sized. The J gene is TRBJ2-6, the V gene TRBV11-2; 7 bases fit TRBD1. The CDR3 contains 17 residues. Germline-derived CDR1 and CDR2 are SGHAT and FQNNGV. Trimming cost V 1 base and J 2 bases; bases outside gene matches: 5. CDR3 DNA: TGTGCCAGCAGCTTAGCTCTGCAGGGGGCTGGGGCCAACGTCCTGACTTTC. Its translation: CASSLALQGAGANVLTF.